The 30 T cell receptor beta chains reported below all come from one sample, sequenced in a study of Ad26.COV2.S vaccination and SARS-CoV-2 variants. Treatment here: roughly 19 received Ad26.COV2.S at low or high dose, single or two shots; five or six received placebo; per-sample allocation not given. Vaccine and placebo recipients were sampled on day 63 after the first injection. Profiling relied on immunoSEQ multiplex PCR, and the TCRdb table lists in-frame clones only, not all of them. The sample records about half a million clones, 70% to 90% being singletons. The specimen was peripheral blood, collected in a trial of Ad26.COV2.S vaccine versus placebo. The source of these receptors is a person between 18 and 65 years old who received the Ad26.COV2.S COVID-19 vaccine or a placebo.

The chain is built from TRBV5-4 and TRBJ2-2; D possibly uses TRBD1 or TRBD2 (5 bases each). Germline CDR1 SGHNT, CDR2 YYREEE (reference sequence). The CDR3 contains 15 residues. Trimming took 4 bases from V and 4 from J, leaving 14 bases between them. CDR3: CASSPGAWPTGELFF. The CDR3 DNA follows: TGTGCCAGCAGCCCCGGGGCCTGGCCCACCGGGGAGCTGTTTTTT.

J is TRBJ1-3 and V is TRBV19; D unresolved. Between the trimmed V and J ends, which lost 5 bases and 1 base, there was a span of 15 bases. This CDR3 contains 16 residues. Germline lookup yields CDR1 LNHDA and CDR2 SQIVND (reference sequence). CDR3: CASSGYALGSGNTIYF. In nucleotides, the CDR3 is TGTGCCAGTAGTGGATACGCCTTAGGATCTGGAAACACCATATATTTT.

J is TRBJ1-6 and V is TRBV19; D might be TRBD1 (6 bases). CDR3 size: 14 residues. The germline V gene has CDR1 LNHDA and CDR2 SQIVND (reference sequence). Trimming removed 7 bases at V and 5 bases at J, with 12 bases between. Here the CDR3 DNA reads TGTGCCAGTACGAGGGACAAGGATAATTCACCCCTCCACTTT. Translated, it gives CASTRDKDNSPLHF.

This chain uses TRBV6-1 with TRBJ1-2, with D tentatively TRBD1 (5 bases). Germline-derived CDR1 and CDR2 are MNHNS and SASEGT. The V gene lost 2 bases and the J gene lost 3 bases, with 13 bases spanning the gap. The CDR3 has 15 residues. This CDR3 reads CASSESRKGDYGYTF. The CDR3 nucleotides are TGTGCCAGCAGTGAAAGCAGAAAAGGGGACTATGGCTACACCTTC.

The chain has TRBV3-1 (or the pseudogene TRBV3-2) and TRBJ2-7; 7 bases are shared with TRBD2. The CDR3 has 13 amino acids. From germline, CDR1 is LGHDT and CDR2 YNNKEL (reference sequence). Trimming at V came to 5 bases and at J to 4 bases, leaving 5 bases not matched to a gene. The CDR3 nucleotides are TGTGCCAGCAGCAAAGCGGGGTCATACGAGCAGTACTTC. Translated, it gives CASSKAGSYEQYF.

The chain employs TRBV5-4 and TRBJ1-4; D not certain. CDR1 is SGHNT and CDR2 is YYREEE in the germline V gene (reference sequence). The CDR3 runs 13 residues. V was shortened by 0 bases and J by 4 bases, with 4 bases between the two germline ends. CDR3: CASSLAGNEKLFF. Written as DNA, the CDR3 is TGTGCCAGCAGCTTGGCCGGTAATGAAAAACTGTTTTTT. Based on the CDR3 plus reference TRBV5-4 and TRBJ1-4, the full variable domain is ETGVTQSPTHLIKTRGQQVTLRCSSQSGHNTVSWYQQALGQGPQFIFQYYREEENGRGNFPPRFSGLQFPNYSSELNVNALELDDSALYLCASSLAGNEKLFFGSGTQLSVL.

The table lists this clone with a count of one. The chain is built from TRBV10-2 and TRBJ1-1, with a weak D call TRBD1 (6 bases). Trimming left V 6 bases short and J 8 bases short, with 16 bases between. Germline-derived CDR1 and CDR2 are WSHSY and SAAADI. The CDR3 extends over 13 amino acids. The CDR3 sequence is CASRGYREPEAFF. DNA of the CDR3: TGCGCCAGCAGGGGATACAGGGAGCCCGAAGCTTTCTTT.

This clone was counted a single time. CDR3 nucleotide sequence: TGTGCCAGCAGCTACCGACAGAAAGGACAGCCCCAGCATTTT. Translating it yields CASSYRQKGQPQHF. This rearrangement joins TRBV7-2 to TRBJ1-5; maybe TRBD1 (5 bases). Germline CDR1 reads SGHTA; CDR2 reads FQGNSA. This CDR3 contains 14 residues. Trimming took 4 bases from V and 7 from J, leaving 14 bases between them.

V is TRBV14 and J is TRBJ2-1; 9 bases are shared with TRBD2. V trimming: 4 bases; J trimming: 9 bases; junction bases outside the gene matches: 13. The germline CDR1 and CDR2 sequences are SGHDN and FVKESK. This CDR3 is 16 amino acids long. CDR3 DNA sequence: TGTGCCAGCAGCCGGCGGCGGGGGGGCCGTGGCGGTGAGCAGTTCTTC. Translated: CASSRRRGGRGGEQFF. Together with reference TRBV14 and TRBJ2-1, the CDR3 gives the full variable domain: EAGVTQFPSHSVIEKGQTVTLRCDPISGHDNLYWYRRVMGKEIKFLLHFVKESKQDESGMPNNRFLAERTGGTYSTLKVQPAELEDSGVYFCASSRRRGGRGGEQFFGPGTRLTVL.

The chain is built from TRBV2 and TRBJ2-5; possible D gene TRBD2, 6 bases. Trimming took off 8 bases at V and 7 bases at J, with 17 bases between the two ends. Germline CDR1 is SNHLY and CDR2 is FYNNEI. There are 13 residues in the CDR3. CDR3 region: CASGGAGYLTQYF. CDR3 DNA sequence: TGTGCCAGCGGAGGGGCAGGGTACTTGACCCAGTACTTC.

The gene calls are TRBV4-2 and TRBJ1-4, with D possibly matching TRBD1 (6 bases). The CDR3 has 16 residues. Trimming left V 0 bases short and J 4 bases short, with 12 bases between. In germline, CDR1 is LGHNA, CDR2 YNFKEQ. As DNA, the CDR3 is TGTGCCAGCAGCCAAGAACAGGGCAAAGATAATGAAAAACTGTTTTTT. It is translated as CASSQEQGKDNEKLFF.

V and J are TRBV5-1 and TRBJ2-1, with 10 bases that match TRBD2. V was clipped by 6 bases and J by 7 bases; unmatched bases: 10. The CDR3 sequence is 15 residues long. Germline CDR1 reads SGHRS; CDR2 reads YFSETQ. The CDR3 protein is CASTISGRAGNEQFF. CDR3 DNA sequence: TGCGCCAGCACCATAAGCGGGAGGGCCGGAAATGAGCAGTTCTTC.

The gene calls are TRBV2 and TRBJ1-6; D possibly corresponds to TRBD1 (6 bases). The germline gives CDR1 SNHLY, CDR2 FYNNEI. The CDR3 has 13 residues. Deletions cut 9 bases from V and 7 bases from J, with 13 bases between. In nucleotides, the CDR3 is TGTGCCAGTAACCGGGACAAGAATTCACCCCTCCACTTT. The encoded protein is CASNRDKNSPLHF. Looking up the rest from reference TRBV2 and TRBJ1-6 gives the full variable domain: EPEVTQTPSHQVTQMGQEVILRCVPISNHLYFYWYRQILGQKVEFLVSFYNNEISEKSEIFDDQFSVERPDGSNFTLKIRSTKLEDSAMYFCASNRDKNSPLHFGNGTRLTVT.

The chain is built from TRBV30 and TRBJ1-3; D is uncertain. Germline V CDR1 and CDR2: GTSNPN, SVGIG (reference sequence). Trimming took off 3 bases at V and 4 bases at J, with 13 bases between the two ends. This CDR3 has 14 residues. CDR3: CAWRRHSAGNTIYF. The DNA of the CDR3 is TGTGCCTGGAGAAGACACTCGGCCGGAAACACCATATATTTT.

This chain uses TRBV3-1 (or the pseudogene TRBV3-2) with TRBJ2-7; TRBD1 agrees at 11 bases. V gave up 4 bases and J gave up 3 bases; unmatched junction bases: 8. Per germline, CDR1 LGHDT and CDR2 YNNKEL (reference sequence). The length of the CDR3 is 16 residues. As DNA, the CDR3 is TGTGCCAGCAGCCCTTTAGGGGGACAGGGGGACTACGAGCAGTACTTC. The encoded protein is CASSPLGGQGDYEQYF.

This sequence joins TRBV28 and TRBJ2-4; 8 nucleotides align to TRBD1. CDR3 length equals 13 residues. V lost 7 bases, J lost 11 bases, and 10 bases stayed unmatched. Germline loops: CDR1 MDHEN, CDR2 SYDVKM. The CDR3 nucleotides are TGTGCCAGCAACCCAGGACAGGGCGGTCTTCAGTACTTC. Translated, it gives CASNPGQGGLQYF.

The chain has TRBV28 and TRBJ2-3; TRBD1 matches 8 bases. The germline CDR1 and CDR2 sequences are MDHEN and SYDVKM. This CDR3 has 15 amino acids. Trimming at V came to 5 bases and at J to 0 bases, leaving 4 bases not matched to a gene. The CDR3 spells CASSQNRGSTDTQYF. CDR3 nucleotides: TGTGCCAGCAGTCAAAACAGGGGGAGCACAGATACGCAGTATTTT.

This sequence joins TRBV24-1 and TRBJ1-1, with TRBD1 as a possible D gene (5 bases). CDR3 length: 13 amino acids. Trimming removed 7 bases at V and 10 bases at J, with 18 bases between. Germline CDR1 is KGHDR and CDR2 is SFDVKD. In DNA form, the CDR3 reads TGTGCCACCAGCCCCCAGGGAGAACAAATAGCTTTCTTT. The encoded protein is CATSPQGEQIAFF.

The chain recombines TRBV18 with TRBJ1-5; no clear D gene. V shed 2 bases and J shed 0 bases, with 8 bases lying between them. Germline V gives CDR1 KGHSH, CDR2 LQKENI. The CDR3 loop spans 15 amino acids. CDR3 residues: CASSPDRNSNQPQHF. In nucleotides, the CDR3 is TGTGCCAGCTCACCAGACCGAAATAGCAATCAGCCCCAGCATTTT.

The gene calls are TRBV6-6 and TRBJ1-5; 11 positions agree with TRBD1. CDR3 length: 16 amino acids. The V and J ends lost 5 bases and 3 bases, in that order; junction bases with no gene match: 6. Per germline, CDR1 MNHNY and CDR2 SVGAGI (reference sequence). The CDR3 DNA follows: TGTGCCAGCAGTCGGGGACAGGGGGTACTCAATCAGCCCCAGCATTTT. Translated, it gives CASSRGQGVLNQPQHF.

V usage is TRBV3-1 (or the pseudogene TRBV3-2) and J usage is TRBJ2-2; 7 bases align to TRBD1. The junction had 15 bases not matched to a gene; V was cut back by 2 bases and J by 6 bases. The CDR3 runs 18 residues. The V gene's germline CDR1 is LGHDT and CDR2 YNNKEL (reference sequence). Written as DNA, the CDR3 is TGTGCCAGCAGCCAACCTCTAGGGGGCCTCTTAGGACCCGGGGAGCTGTTTTTT. Translation: CASSQPLGGLLGPGELFF.

The gene calls are TRBV4-1 and TRBJ2-5; 10 bases agree with TRBD1. This CDR3 has 16 residues. Germline V gene lookup returns CDR1 MGHRA and CDR2 YSYEKL. The V segment lost 4 bases and the J segment 3 bases; nucleotides outside the gene matches: 8. The chain's CDR3 is CASSRSPGQGKETQYF. DNA for the CDR3: TGCGCCAGCAGCCGTAGCCCGGGACAGGGGAAAGAGACCCAGTACTTC.

The rearrangement links TRBV13 to TRBJ2-5; possible D gene TRBD2, 6 bases. Deletions cut 5 bases from V and 2 bases from J, with 18 bases between. The CDR3 is 16 residues long. Germline lookup yields CDR1 PRHDT and CDR2 FYEKMQ (reference sequence). CDR3 sequence (DNA): TGTGCCAGCAGCCATTGGGGGGAGTCGAGACAAGAGACCCAGTACTTC. Its protein is CASSHWGESRQETQYF.

This clone appeared a single time. The chain uses TRBV27 and TRBJ2-1; the D is unclear. V lost 0 bases and J lost 8, with 8 bases in between. Germline-derived CDR1 and CDR2 are MNHEY and SMNVEV (reference sequence). The CDR3 has 13 amino acids. The CDR3 sequence: CASSLSGWDEQFF. The CDR3 DNA reads as TGTGCCAGCAGTTTATCAGGGTGGGATGAGCAGTTCTTC.

The genes are TRBV14 and TRBJ2-1; D not certain. The CDR3 has 16 residues. Germline CDR1 SGHDN, CDR2 FVKESK. V was cut by 4 bases and J by 7 bases, with 20 bases left in between. CDR3 region: CASSPDWIAPKNEQFF. The DNA of the CDR3 is TGTGCCAGCAGCCCCGACTGGATTGCGCCAAAAAATGAGCAGTTCTTC.

This sequence joins TRBV27 and TRBJ2-1; possibly TRBD2 for D (7 bases). The V end lost 11 bases, the J end lost 3 bases, and 20 bases lay between the germline ends. The CDR3 spans 15 residues. The germline V gene has CDR1 MNHEY and CDR2 SMNVEV (reference sequence). The CDR3 bases are TGTGCCGCTAAGCGCGGTAGGGGGGGCTACAATGAGCAGTTCTTC. It is translated as CAAKRGRGGYNEQFF.

The chain combines TRBV4-2 with TRBJ1-1; D is possibly TRBD1 (6 bases). Trimming took 3 bases from V and 0 from J, leaving 11 bases between them. This CDR3 has 15 amino acids. CDR1 and CDR2 from the germline V gene are LGHNA and YNFKEQ. The CDR3 spells CASSQSGTMNTEAFF. CDR3 in DNA: TGTGCCAGCAGCCAGTCCGGGACAATGAACACTGAAGCTTTCTTT.

The rearrangement uses TRBV6-5 and TRBJ1-5; the D is unclear. Germline V gene data show CDR1 as MNHEY and CDR2 as SVGAGI. This CDR3 contains 13 residues. Trimming stripped 6 bases from V and 4 bases from J, with 10 bases between. Here the CDR3 DNA reads TGTGCCAGCAGGGTAAACAGTAATCAGCCCCAGCATTTT. This gives the protein CASRVNSNQPQHF.

V usage is TRBV27 and J usage is TRBJ2-1; 9 nucleotides line up with TRBD1. This CDR3 region has 16 residues. Trimming at V came to 5 bases and at J to 1 base, leaving 6 bases not matched to a gene. The germline V gene has CDR1 MNHEY and CDR2 SMNVEV (reference sequence). Here the CDR3 DNA reads TGTGCCAGCAGTACACAGGACAGGGGTTCCTACAATGAGCAGTTCTTC. Translation gives CASSTQDRGSYNEQFF.

The chain links TRBV7-2 to TRBJ2-4; the D gene could be TRBD1 or TRBD2 (5 bases each). Trimming took 4 bases from V and 8 from J, leaving 15 bases between them. CDR3 length: 14 residues. Per the germline V gene, CDR1 is SGHTA and CDR2 is FQGNSA. The CDR3 here is CASSSGATPYIQYF. In DNA form, the CDR3 reads TGTGCCAGCAGCTCCGGGGCCACCCCATACATTCAGTACTTC.